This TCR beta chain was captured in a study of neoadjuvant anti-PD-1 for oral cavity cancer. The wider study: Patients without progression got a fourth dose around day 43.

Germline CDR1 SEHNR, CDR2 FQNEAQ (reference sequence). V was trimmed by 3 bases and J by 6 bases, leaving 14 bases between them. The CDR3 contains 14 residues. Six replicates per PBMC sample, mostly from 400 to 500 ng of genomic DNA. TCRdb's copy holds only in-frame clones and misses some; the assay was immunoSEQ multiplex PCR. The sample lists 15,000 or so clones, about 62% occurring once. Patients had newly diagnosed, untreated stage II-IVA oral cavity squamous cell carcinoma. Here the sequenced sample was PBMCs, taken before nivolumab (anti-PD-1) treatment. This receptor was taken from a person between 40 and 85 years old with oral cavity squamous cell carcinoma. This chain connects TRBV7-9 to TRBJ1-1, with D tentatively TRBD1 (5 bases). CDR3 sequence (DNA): TGTGCCAGCAGCTTTTTGGGGGGAGGAGCTGAAGCTTTCTTT. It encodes CASSFLGGGAEAFF.